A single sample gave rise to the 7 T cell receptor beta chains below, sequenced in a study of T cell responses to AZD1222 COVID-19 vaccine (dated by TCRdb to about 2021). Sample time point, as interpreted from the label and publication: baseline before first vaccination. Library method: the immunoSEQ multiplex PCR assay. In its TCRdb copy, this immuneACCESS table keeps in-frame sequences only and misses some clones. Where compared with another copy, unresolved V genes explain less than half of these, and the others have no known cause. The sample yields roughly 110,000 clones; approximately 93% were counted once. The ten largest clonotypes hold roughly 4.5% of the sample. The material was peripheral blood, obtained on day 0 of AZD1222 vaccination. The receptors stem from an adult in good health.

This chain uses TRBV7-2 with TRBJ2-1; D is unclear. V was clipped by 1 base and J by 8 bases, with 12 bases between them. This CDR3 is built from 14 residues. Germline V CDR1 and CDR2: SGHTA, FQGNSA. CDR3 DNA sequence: TGTGCCAGCAGCTTAGGTCCGGGTAGGGATGAGCAGTTCTTC. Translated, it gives CASSLGPGRDEQFF.

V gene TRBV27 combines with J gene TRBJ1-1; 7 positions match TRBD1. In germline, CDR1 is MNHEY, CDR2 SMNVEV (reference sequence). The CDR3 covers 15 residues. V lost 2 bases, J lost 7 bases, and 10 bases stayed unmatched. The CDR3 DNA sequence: TGTGCCAGCAGTTTACAGGACCAAGGGGGCGGTGAAGCTTTCTTT. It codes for CASSLQDQGGGEAFF.

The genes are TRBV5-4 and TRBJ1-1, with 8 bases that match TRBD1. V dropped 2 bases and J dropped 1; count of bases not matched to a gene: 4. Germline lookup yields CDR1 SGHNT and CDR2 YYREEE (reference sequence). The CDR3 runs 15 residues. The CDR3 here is CASSFWTGPNTEAFF. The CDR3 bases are TGTGCCAGCAGCTTTTGGACAGGGCCGAACACTGAAGCTTTCTTT.

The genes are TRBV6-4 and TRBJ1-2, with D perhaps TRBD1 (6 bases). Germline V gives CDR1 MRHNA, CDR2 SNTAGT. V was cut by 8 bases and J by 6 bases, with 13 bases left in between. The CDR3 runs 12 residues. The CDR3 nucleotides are TGTGCCAGCCCCGGGGGGGACAATGGCTACACCTTC. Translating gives CASPGGDNGYTF.

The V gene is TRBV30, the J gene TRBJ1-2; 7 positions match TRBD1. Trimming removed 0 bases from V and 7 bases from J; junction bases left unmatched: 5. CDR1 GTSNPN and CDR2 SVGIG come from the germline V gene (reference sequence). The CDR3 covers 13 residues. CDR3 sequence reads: CAWSVGGQVGYTF. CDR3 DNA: TGTGCCTGGAGTGTAGGAGGACAGGTTGGCTACACCTTC. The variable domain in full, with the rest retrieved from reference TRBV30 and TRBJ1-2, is SQTIHQWPATLVQPVGSPLSLECTVEGTSNPNLYWYRQAAGRGLQLLFYSVGIGQISSEVPQNLSASRPQDRQFILSSKKLLLSDSGFYLCAWSVGGQVGYTFGSGTRLTVV.

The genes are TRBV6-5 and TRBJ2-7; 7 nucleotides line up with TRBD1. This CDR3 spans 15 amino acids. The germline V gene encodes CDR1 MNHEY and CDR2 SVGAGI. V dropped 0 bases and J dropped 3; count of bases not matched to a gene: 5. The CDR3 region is CASSYSLGDSYEQYF. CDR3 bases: TGTGCCAGCAGTTACTCCCTCGGGGACAGCTACGAGCAGTACTTC.

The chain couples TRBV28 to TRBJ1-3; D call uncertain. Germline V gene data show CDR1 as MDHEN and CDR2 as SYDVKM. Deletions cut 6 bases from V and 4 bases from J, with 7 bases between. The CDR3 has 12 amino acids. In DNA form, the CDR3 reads TGTGCCAGCAGGTTAACGGGAAACACCATATATTTT. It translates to CASRLTGNTIYF.